Listed here are 9 T cell receptor beta chains from one sample, sequenced in a study of T cell responses to AZD1222 COVID-19 vaccine (dated by TCRdb to about 2021). Libraries came from the immunoSEQ multiplex PCR assay. The immuneACCESS repertoire file appears here via TCRdb, limited to in-frame rearrangements. These files lack a portion of the clones; in checked studies, under half of the deficit traces to unresolved V genes, and the cause of the others is not known. For this sample the table gives roughly 200,000 clones, of which around 88% were detected only once. The ten largest account for 7.7% of the sample. This specimen's time point label, per the study, means: baseline before first vaccination. Sequencing was performed on peripheral blood, taken on day 0 of AZD1222 vaccination. These receptors were collected from an adult in good health.

The chain has TRBV3-1 (or the pseudogene TRBV3-2) and TRBJ1-5; D perhaps matches TRBD1 (5 bases). Germline lookup yields CDR1 LGHDT and CDR2 YNNKEL (reference sequence). Trimming removed 5 bases from V and 4 bases from J, with 12 bases in between. This CDR3 region has 14 residues. The CDR3, as DNA: TGTGCCAGCAGCTATTCCGGGACGAATCAGCCCCAGCATTTT. This sequence encodes CASSYSGTNQPQHF.

The chain links TRBV6-5 to TRBJ1-4; D gene uncertain. The germline V gene has CDR1 MNHEY and CDR2 SVGAGI. Trimming shortened V by 9 bases and J by 5 bases, and 13 bases separated the two germline ends. The CDR3 has 13 amino acids. CDR3 in amino acids: CARLNGVNEKLFF. The DNA of the CDR3 is TGTGCCAGACTTAATGGCGTAAATGAAAAACTGTTTTTT.

By share of the sample, this clone is medium-sized (0.01 to 0.1%). V is TRBV4-2 and J is TRBJ2-5, with 8 bases lining up with TRBD2. The trim removed 7 bases at V and 5 bases at J, leaving 18 bases unmatched. The CDR3 covers 17 residues. Germline V lookup: CDR1 LGHNA, CDR2 YNFKEQ. For the CDR3, the DNA is TGTGCCAGCACTTTGGGGGGCGGGGGGCCGGCATGGGAGACCCAGTACTTC. Its translation: CASTLGGGGPAWETQYF.

V and J are TRBV10-2 and TRBJ2-6; TRBD1 matches 7 bases. This CDR3 has 17 amino acids. V gave up 3 bases and J gave up 0 bases; unmatched junction bases: 5. CDR1 and CDR2 from the germline V gene are WSHSY and SAAADI. CDR3 region: CASSEGQVLSGANVLTF. In nucleotides, the CDR3 is TGCGCCAGCAGTGAAGGACAGGTGCTCTCTGGGGCCAACGTCCTGACTTTC.

In its sample, this clone was seen a few times. The V call is TRBV3-1 (or the pseudogene TRBV3-2), the J call TRBJ2-1, with unresolved D. Per the germline V gene, CDR1 is LGHDT and CDR2 is YNNKEL (reference sequence). Trimming stripped 5 bases from V and 5 bases from J, with 7 bases between. There are 12 residues in the CDR3. CDR3 in amino acids: CASSYYDNEQFF. The CDR3, as DNA: TGTGCCAGCAGCTACTACGACAATGAGCAGTTCTTC.

The V and J genes are TRBV10-2 and TRBJ2-1, with D perhaps matching TRBD1 (6 bases). The germline V and J ends were trimmed by 2 bases and 3 bases, with 8 bases remaining between them. The germline V gene encodes CDR1 WSHSY and CDR2 SAAADI. The CDR3 is 14 residues long. CDR3 sequence reads: CASSEGGYYNEQFF. The DNA for the CDR3 is TGCGCCAGCAGTGAGGGGGGCTACTACAATGAGCAGTTCTTC.

The chain employs TRBV4-2 and TRBJ2-7; D is ambiguous. The ends were cut back, 0 bases at V and 4 bases at J, with 13 bases in the middle. The CDR3 consists of 15 residues. Per the germline V gene, CDR1 is LGHNA and CDR2 is YNFKEQ. Here the CDR3 reads CASSQEAALEYEQYF. CDR3 bases: TGTGCCAGCAGCCAAGAAGCAGCCCTAGAATACGAGCAGTACTTC.

This clone was counted once. The chain combines TRBV4-2 with TRBJ1-6, with D tentatively TRBD1 (5 bases). The CDR3 runs to 18 residues. The V gene's germline CDR1 is LGHNA and CDR2 YNFKEQ. Trimming cost V 4 bases and J 2 bases, with 18 bases left between them. The CDR3 spells CASSRNERVGAYNSPLHF. For the CDR3, the DNA is TGTGCCAGCAGCCGAAACGAGAGGGTAGGGGCCTATAATTCACCCCTCCACTTT.

The gene calls are TRBV6-1 and TRBJ1-5; D gene uncertain. The CDR3 totals 14 residues. Germline assignment: CDR1 MNHNS and CDR2 SASEGT. The V end lost 2 bases, the J end lost 7 bases, and 12 bases lay between the germline ends. CDR3 sequence reads: CASSETYEQQPQHF. The CDR3 coding sequence is TGTGCCAGCAGTGAAACCTACGAGCAGCAGCCCCAGCATTTT.